Listed below are T cell receptor beta chains from one sample, sequenced in a study of CD8+ T cells in alopecia areata. TCRdb's copy holds only in-frame clones and misses some; the assay was immunoSEQ multiplex PCR. The sample has 180,000 or so clones; less than 75% are singletons. Material: CD8+ T cells sorted from blood, obtained at week 0. Receptors were obtained from a human donor with alopecia areata. Both conserved end residues are part of each CDR3. Each record gives: clone size, J gene, D gene, V gene, CDR3 protein, CDR3 DNA. D genes are given only for firm matches. Some rows mark clone size as missing; the rest say once, few, many or name a class of expanded clone.

clone size: -
J gene: TRBJ2-1
D gene: -
V gene: TRBV6-6
CDR3 protein: CASSFHGGPYNQQFF
CDR3 DNA: TGTGCCAGCAGTTTTCACGGGGGCCCTTACAATCAGCAGTTCTTC

clone size: -
J gene: TRBJ1-3
D gene: TRBD1
V gene: TRBV18
CDR3 protein: CASSLGDSSGNTIYF
CDR3 DNA: TGTGCCAGCTCACTAGGGGACAGCTCTGGAAACACCATATATTTT

clone size: -
J gene: TRBJ1-5
D gene: TRBD1
V gene: TRBV5-1
CDR3 protein: CASSLGQGPGPQHF
CDR3 DNA: TGCGCCAGCAGCTTGGGACAGGGCCCTGGGCCCCAGCATTTT

clone size: -
J gene: TRBJ2-1
D gene: TRBD2
V gene: TRBV13
CDR3 protein: CASSLAGGEQFF
CDR3 DNA: TGTGCCAGCAGCTTAGCGGGAGGTGAGCAGTTCTTC

clone size: -
J gene: TRBJ1-1
D gene: -
V gene: TRBV9
CDR3 protein: CASSVGGALTEAFF
CDR3 DNA: TGTGCCAGCAGCGTAGGGGGGGCTTTAACTGAAGCTTTCTTT

clone size: -
J gene: TRBJ2-2
D gene: TRBD2
V gene: TRBV7-2
CDR3 protein: CASSNLAGGPVAGELFF
CDR3 DNA: TGTGCCAGCAGCAACCTAGCGGGGGGGCCCGTCGCCGGGGAGCTGTTTTTT

clone size: once
J gene: TRBJ1-2
D gene: -
V gene: TRBV30
CDR3 protein: CAWNGRSGSYTF
CDR3 DNA: TGTGCCTGGAACGGACGTAGTGGAAGCTACACCTTC

clone size: -
J gene: TRBJ1-2
D gene: -
V gene: TRBV4-2
CDR3 protein: CASSQDAFGAYGYTF
CDR3 DNA: TGTGCCAGCAGCCAAGATGCTTTTGGGGCCTATGGCTACACCTTC

clone size: -
J gene: TRBJ1-4
D gene: -
V gene: TRBV25-1
CDR3 protein: CASKGRAYATNEKLFF
CDR3 DNA: TGTGCCAGCAAGGGCAGGGCCTACGCAACTAATGAAAAACTGTTTTTT

clone size: few
J gene: TRBJ1-2
D gene: -
V gene: TRBV29-1
CDR3 protein: CSVPQESYGYTF
CDR3 DNA: TGCAGCGTGCCTCAGGAGAGCTATGGCTACACCTTC

clone size: -
J gene: TRBJ1-1
D gene: TRBD1
V gene: TRBV4-1
CDR3 protein: CASSQELSGGTEAFF
CDR3 DNA: TGCGCCAGCAGCCAAGAGTTGTCAGGGGGTACTGAAGCTTTCTTT

clone size: -
J gene: TRBJ2-7
D gene: -
V gene: TRBV4-1
CDR3 protein: CASSQWTASSYEQYF
CDR3 DNA: TGCGCCAGCAGCCAATGGACAGCCTCGTCCTACGAGCAGTACTTC

clone size: -
J gene: TRBJ1-1
D gene: TRBD1
V gene: TRBV2
CDR3 protein: CAGGQGAYTEAFF
CDR3 DNA: TGTGCCGGCGGACAGGGGGCGTACACTGAAGCTTTCTTT

clone size: -
J gene: TRBJ1-1
D gene: -
V gene: TRBV30
CDR3 protein: CAWRAGLNTEAFF
CDR3 DNA: TGTGCCTGGAGGGCAGGGTTGAACACTGAAGCTTTCTTT

clone size: -
J gene: TRBJ2-4
D gene: -
V gene: TRBV14
CDR3 protein: CASSHNGIQYF
CDR3 DNA: TGTGCCAGCAGCCACAATGGCATTCAGTACTTC

clone size: -
J gene: TRBJ1-2
D gene: TRBD1
V gene: TRBV12-5
CDR3 protein: CASGSGTGGGDGYTF
CDR3 DNA: TGTGCTAGTGGTTCCGGGACAGGGGGCGGGGATGGCTACACCTTC

clone size: -
J gene: TRBJ2-2
D gene: -
V gene: TRBV7-2
CDR3 protein: CASSSLGGEGPNTGELFF
CDR3 DNA: TGTGCCAGCAGCAGTCTGGGGGGAGAGGGGCCGAACACCGGGGAGCTGTTTTTT

clone size: -
J gene: TRBJ1-1
D gene: -
V gene: TRBV13
CDR3 protein: CASSLAGTNTEAFF
CDR3 DNA: TGTGCCAGCAGCTTAGCAGGTACTAACACTGAAGCTTTCTTT

clone size: -
J gene: TRBJ1-2
D gene: TRBD1
V gene: TRBV5-1
CDR3 protein: CASNMAGGTYGYTF
CDR3 DNA: TGCGCCAGCAATATGGCAGGGGGTACCTATGGCTACACCTTC

clone size: few
J gene: TRBJ1-5
D gene: TRBD1
V gene: TRBV5-6
CDR3 protein: CASSIGTGRNQPQHF
CDR3 DNA: TGTGCCAGCAGCATTGGGACAGGGAGGAATCAGCCCCAGCATTTT

clone size: -
J gene: TRBJ2-1
D gene: -
V gene: TRBV30
CDR3 protein: CAWSLESAGHEQFF
CDR3 DNA: TGTGCCTGGAGTCTCGAGTCGGCCGGCCATGAGCAGTTCTTC

clone size: -
J gene: TRBJ2-1
D gene: TRBD2
V gene: TRBV13
CDR3 protein: CASSMERGGPSSYNEQFF
CDR3 DNA: TGTGCCAGCAGCATGGAACGCGGGGGTCCATCCTCCTACAATGAGCAGTTCTTC

clone size: -
J gene: TRBJ2-1
D gene: -
V gene: TRBV27
CDR3 protein: CASSWGGQIDEQFF
CDR3 DNA: TGTGCCAGCAGTTGGGGGGGACAGATCGATGAGCAGTTCTTC

clone size: -
J gene: TRBJ2-7
D gene: -
V gene: TRBV9
CDR3 protein: CASSAGTESYEQYF
CDR3 DNA: TGTGCCAGCAGCGCCGGGACGGAGTCCTACGAGCAGTACTTC

clone size: -
J gene: TRBJ1-3
D gene: -
V gene: TRBV11-3
CDR3 protein: CASSFAFGSGNTIYF
CDR3 DNA: TGTGCCAGCAGCTTCGCTTTTGGGTCTGGAAACACCATATATTTT

clone size: -
J gene: TRBJ2-3
D gene: -
V gene: TRBV7-6
CDR3 protein: CASSLVDEDTQYF
CDR3 DNA: TGTGCCAGCAGCTTAGTGGATGAAGATACGCAGTATTTT

clone size: once
J gene: TRBJ1-2
D gene: -
V gene: TRBV5-6
CDR3 protein: CASTLRDDGYTF
CDR3 DNA: TGTGCCAGCACCCTAAGGGATGATGGCTACACCTTC

clone size: -
J gene: TRBJ2-5
D gene: -
V gene: TRBV12-5
CDR3 protein: CASGTSLEREAQYF
CDR3 DNA: TGTGCTAGTGGTACCTCCCTAGAGAGGGAGGCCCAGTACTTC

clone size: few
J gene: TRBJ2-5
D gene: -
V gene: TRBV5-1
CDR3 protein: CASSGRETQYF
CDR3 DNA: TGCGCCAGCAGCGGCCGGGAGACCCAGTACTTC

clone size: few
J gene: TRBJ2-2
D gene: -
V gene: TRBV30
CDR3 protein: CAWSFSATGELFF
CDR3 DNA: TGTGCCTGGAGTTTTTCGGCCACCGGGGAGCTGTTTTTT

clone size: -
J gene: TRBJ1-5
D gene: -
V gene: TRBV12-5
CDR3 protein: CASGEGTSDQPQHF
CDR3 DNA: TGTGCTAGTGGTGAAGGGACAAGTGATCAGCCCCAGCATTTT

clone size: -
J gene: TRBJ2-7
D gene: -
V gene: TRBV12-5
CDR3 protein: CASVAGTYEQYF
CDR3 DNA: TGTGCTAGTGTAGCCGGTACCTACGAGCAGTACTTC

clone size: -
J gene: TRBJ2-3
D gene: TRBD1
V gene: TRBV2
CDR3 protein: CASSEEGQGEDTQYF
CDR3 DNA: TGTGCCAGCAGTGAAGAGGGACAGGGGGAAGATACGCAGTATTTT

clone size: -
J gene: TRBJ2-5
D gene: -
V gene: TRBV9
CDR3 protein: CASSVGGAETQYF
CDR3 DNA: TGTGCCAGCAGCGTAGGCGGGGCGGAGACCCAGTACTTC

clone size: -
J gene: TRBJ2-5
D gene: TRBD1
V gene: TRBV6-5
CDR3 protein: CASSYQTDRAGETQYF
CDR3 DNA: TGTGCCAGCAGTTACCAGACGGACAGGGCAGGCGAGACCCAGTACTTC

clone size: -
J gene: TRBJ2-3
D gene: TRBD2
V gene: TRBV2
CDR3 protein: CASSQRGGLKITDTQYF
CDR3 DNA: TGTGCCAGCAGCCAGCGGGGGGGACTAAAAATTACAGATACGCAGTATTTT

clone size: -
J gene: TRBJ1-1
D gene: -
V gene: TRBV2
CDR3 protein: CASRKGQRKVEIF
CDR3 DNA: TGTGCCAGCAGGAAAGGCCAGAGGAAGGTGGAAATCTTT

clone size: -
J gene: TRBJ2-3
D gene: TRBD1
V gene: TRBV30
CDR3 protein: CAWSEGQGQSDTQYF
CDR3 DNA: TGTGCCTGGAGTGAAGGACAGGGGCAGTCAGATACGCAGTATTTT

clone size: -
J gene: TRBJ1-1
D gene: TRBD1
V gene: TRBV5-6
CDR3 protein: CASSLMGQLEAFF
CDR3 DNA: TGTGCCAGCAGCTTAATGGGACAGCTTGAAGCTTTCTTT

clone size: few
J gene: TRBJ2-2
D gene: -
V gene: TRBV7-6
CDR3 protein: CASSPLPGELFF
CDR3 DNA: TGTGCCAGCAGCCCACTGCCCGGGGAGCTGTTTTTT

clone size: -
J gene: TRBJ2-5
D gene: -
V gene: TRBV5-6
CDR3 protein: CASSLVEETQYF
CDR3 DNA: TGTGCCAGCAGCTTGGTGGAAGAGACCCAGTACTTC

clone size: few
J gene: TRBJ1-1
D gene: TRBD1
V gene: TRBV5-1
CDR3 protein: CASSPRQGHTEAFF
CDR3 DNA: TGCGCCAGCAGTCCGAGACAGGGACACACTGAAGCTTTCTTT

clone size: few
J gene: TRBJ2-5
D gene: TRBD2
V gene: TRBV27
CDR3 protein: CASSGYRGGQETQYF
CDR3 DNA: TGTGCCAGCAGCGGGTACCGGGGGGGACAAGAGACCCAGTACTTC

clone size: once
J gene: TRBJ2-5
D gene: TRBD2
V gene: TRBV7-9
CDR3 protein: CASSFLGSGARETQYF
CDR3 DNA: TGTGCCAGCAGCTTCCTCGGTAGCGGGGCAAGAGAGACCCAGTACTTC

clone size: once
J gene: TRBJ2-3
D gene: -
V gene: TRBV6-1
CDR3 protein: CATYSGWVRTDTQYF
CDR3 DNA: TGTGCTACATATAGCGGTTGGGTTCGCACAGATACGCAGTATTTT

clone size: few
J gene: TRBJ1-1
D gene: TRBD1
V gene: TRBV7-9
CDR3 protein: CASSPRQGPYTEAFF
CDR3 DNA: TGTGCCAGCAGCCCCAGACAGGGGCCTTACACTGAAGCTTTCTTT

clone size: -
J gene: TRBJ2-7
D gene: -
V gene: TRBV13
CDR3 protein: CASSQAPDEQYF
CDR3 DNA: TGTGCCAGCAGCCAAGCCCCCGACGAGCAGTACTTC

clone size: -
J gene: TRBJ1-5
D gene: TRBD1
V gene: TRBV15
CDR3 protein: CATSRDRGTGNQPQHF
CDR3 DNA: TGTGCCACCAGCAGAGATAGAGGGACAGGGAATCAGCCCCAGCATTTT

clone size: -
J gene: TRBJ1-2
D gene: TRBD1
V gene: TRBV9
CDR3 protein: CASSPRDSYGYTF
CDR3 DNA: TGTGCCAGCAGCCCACGGGACAGCTATGGCTACACCTTC

clone size: -
J gene: TRBJ2-7
D gene: TRBD1
V gene: TRBV13
CDR3 protein: CASSSRDSSGFTHEQYF
CDR3 DNA: TGTGCCAGCAGCTCCCGGGACAGCTCCGGGTTTACTCACGAGCAGTACTTC

clone size: -
J gene: TRBJ2-7
D gene: -
V gene: TRBV13
CDR3 protein: CASSYRGASLYEQYF
CDR3 DNA: TGTGCCAGCAGCTACCGAGGGGCCTCCCTCTACGAGCAGTACTTC

clone size: -
J gene: TRBJ2-7
D gene: TRBD2
V gene: TRBV5-6
CDR3 protein: CASSLPWTSGGPREQYF
CDR3 DNA: TGTGCCAGCAGCTTGCCCTGGACTAGCGGGGGCCCTCGCGAGCAGTACTTC

clone size: few
J gene: TRBJ2-2
D gene: TRBD2
V gene: TRBV7-9
CDR3 protein: CASSPGTSAYTGELFF
CDR3 DNA: TGTGCCAGCAGTCCCGGGACTAGCGCTTACACCGGGGAGCTGTTTTTT

clone size: -
J gene: TRBJ2-7
D gene: -
V gene: TRBV5-1
CDR3 protein: CASRIEDQRDEQYF
CDR3 DNA: TGCGCCAGCAGAATCGAGGACCAGAGGGACGAGCAGTACTTC

clone size: -
J gene: TRBJ2-5
D gene: -
V gene: TRBV15
CDR3 protein: CATRASRQETQYF
CDR3 DNA: TGTGCCACCAGAGCAAGCCGACAAGAGACCCAGTACTTC